A single sample is the source of the 29 T cell receptor beta chains below, sequenced in a study of blood T cell repertoires in COVID-19. TCRdb keeps only in-frame clones here, not all; method: immunoSEQ multiplex PCR. The sample carries 100,000 or so clones, more than 90% recorded once. Sequencing was done on a sample of peripheral blood. The origin of the receptors is a man aged 18 to 30 with acute or convalescent COVID-19.

This clone is large in the sample. The chain carries TRBV6-1 and TRBJ2-7; the match to TRBD1 covers 8 bases. V shed 1 base and J 2 bases; nucleotides not matched to a gene: 4. CDR1 MNHNS and CDR2 SASEGT come from the germline V gene. CDR3 length: 15 amino acids. This chain's CDR3 is CASSEGTGGTYEQYF. In DNA form, the CDR3 reads TGTGCCAGCAGTGAAGGCACAGGGGGAACCTACGAGCAGTACTTC.

This chain links TRBV3-1 (or the pseudogene TRBV3-2) with TRBJ2-1; D ambiguous. The germline V gene has CDR1 LGHDT and CDR2 YNNKEL (reference sequence). This CDR3 is 16 amino acids long. The V end was cut by 0 bases, the J end by 2 bases, with 11 bases between. In DNA, the CDR3 is TGTGCCAGCAGCCAAGAGCTTATTGCGGCCTACAATGAGCAGTTCTTC. It codes for CASSQELIAAYNEQFF.

A few counts support this clone. The rearrangement links TRBV5-4 to TRBJ2-5, with 13 nucleotides matching TRBD2. There are 15 residues in the CDR3. The germline V gene has CDR1 SGHNT and CDR2 YYREEE (reference sequence). V was clipped by 4 bases and J by 5 bases; unmatched bases: 5. The CDR3 sequence: CASSRTSGSLETQYF. Here the CDR3 DNA reads TGTGCCAGCAGCCGGACTAGCGGGAGTCTCGAGACCCAGTACTTC.

The J gene is TRBJ2-5, the V gene TRBV7-6, with TRBD1 matching 8 bases. The length of the CDR3 is 14 residues. CDR1 and CDR2 (germline): SGHVS, FNYEAQ. J lost 7 bases, V lost 4 bases, and 8 bases had no gene match. The CDR3 loop is CASSSQGARVTQYF. CDR3 bases: TGTGCCAGCAGCTCTCAGGGGGCTAGGGTGACCCAGTACTTC.

A single count supports this clone. The gene calls are TRBV11-2 and TRBJ2-3, with 9 bases lining up with TRBD2. The CDR3 spans 16 residues. Germline assignment: CDR1 SGHAT and CDR2 FQNNGV. The trim removed 5 bases at V and 7 bases at J, leaving 13 bases unmatched. The CDR3 DNA sequence: TGTGCCAGCAGCCATTACGGGGCTAGCGGGGTAAATACGCAGTATTTT. Its translation: CASSHYGASGVNTQYF.

The chain carries TRBV19 and TRBJ2-7; D gene unclear. Germline V gene sequence: CDR1 LNHDA, CDR2 SQIVND (reference sequence). The CDR3 is 13 residues long. Trimming shortened V by 3 bases and J by 1 base, and 7 bases separated the two germline ends. CDR3 coding DNA: TGTGCCAGTAGTATGGGCAGATCCTACGAGCAGTACTTC. Protein product: CASSMGRSYEQYF.

This rearrangement joins TRBV19 to TRBJ2-1; 9 nucleotides agree with TRBD2. This CDR3 comprises 15 residues. Germline V CDR1 and CDR2: LNHDA, SQIVND (reference sequence). V lost 7 bases to trimming and J lost 3 bases; unmatched junction nucleotides: 7. CDR3 region: CASKLAGLSYNEQFF. The CDR3 DNA reads as TGTGCCAGTAAACTAGCGGGCCTTAGCTACAATGAGCAGTTCTTC.

This clone has just one count. J is TRBJ1-3 and V is TRBV11-2, with 7 bases aligning to TRBD1. This CDR3 has 17 residues. Trimming removed 1 base from V and 2 bases from J; junction bases left unmatched: 8. Germline CDR1 and CDR2: SGHAT and FQNNGV. The DNA for the CDR3 is TGTGCCAGCAGCTTAGTGGGCAGGGGGTCACCTGGAAACACCATATATTTT. Translation gives CASSLVGRGSPGNTIYF. The full variable domain, rest sourced from reference TRBV11-2 and TRBJ1-3, is EAGVAQSPRYKIIEKRQSVAFWCNPISGHATLYWYQQILGQGPKLLIQFQNNGVVDDSQLPKDRFSAERLKGVDSTLKIQPAKLEDSAVYLCASSLVGRGSPGNTIYFGEGSWLTVV.

The chain couples TRBV15 to TRBJ1-4; a possible D gene is TRBD1 (6 bases). Deletions cut 2 bases from V and 1 base from J, with 11 bases between. The V gene's germline CDR1 is LNHNV and CDR2 YYDKDF (reference sequence). This CDR3 spans 16 amino acids. The CDR3 reads CATSRSKQGTNEKLFF. The CDR3, as DNA: TGTGCCACCAGCAGAAGTAAACAGGGAACTAATGAAAAACTGTTTTTT.

The chain couples TRBV24-1 to TRBJ2-2, with 10 bases aligning to TRBD1. J was trimmed by 7 bases and V by 3 bases; bases with no gene match: 7. This CDR3 spans 16 amino acids. Germline CDR1 reads KGHDR; CDR2 reads SFDVKD. The CDR3 sequence: CATSDPRQGADGELFF. In nucleotides, the CDR3 is TGTGCCACCAGTGATCCCCGACAGGGGGCCGACGGGGAGCTGTTTTTT.

This chain uses TRBV11-3 with TRBJ2-7, with a weak D call TRBD2 (6 bases). V dropped 3 bases and J dropped 4 bases, with 10 bases sitting between them. Germline assignment: CDR1 SGHNT and CDR2 YENEEA. CDR3 length: 13 amino acids. Written as DNA, the CDR3 is TGTGCCAGCAGCTTTGGGACTGATTACGAGCAGTACTTC. It translates to CASSFGTDYEQYF.

J is TRBJ2-7 and V is TRBV5-1; TRBD1 is a possible D gene (6 bases). CDR1 is SGHRS and CDR2 is YFSETQ in the germline V gene. This CDR3 contains 14 residues. V was cut by 4 bases and J by 4 bases, with 15 bases left in between. CDR3 sequence: CASSPKDSEYEQYF. The CDR3 DNA reads TGCGCCAGCAGCCCAAAGGACAGTGAATACGAGCAGTACTTC.

The chain links TRBV30 to TRBJ2-5, with 7 bases aligning to TRBD2. Germline values: CDR1 GTSNPN, CDR2 SVGIG (reference sequence). J was trimmed by 0 bases and V by 4 bases; bases with no gene match: 8. CDR3 length: 15 amino acids. CDR3 residues: CAWTLSLAHQETQYF. The CDR3 nucleotides are TGTGCCTGGACACTCTCACTAGCGCACCAAGAGACCCAGTACTTC.

The rearrangement uses TRBV5-8 and TRBJ1-4; perhaps TRBD1 as D (6 bases). CDR1 is SGHTS and CDR2 is YDEGEE in the germline V gene. This CDR3 region has 15 residues. The V gene lost 5 bases and the J gene lost 8 bases, with 19 bases spanning the gap. CDR3 protein: CASSFRQGNGEKLFF. CDR3 in DNA: TGTGCCAGCAGTTTCCGTCAGGGGAATGGGGAAAAACTGTTTTTT. Variable domain in full (rest from reference TRBV5-8 and TRBJ1-4): EAGVTQSPTHLIKTRGQQATLRCSPISGHTSVYWYQQALGLGLQFLLWYDEGEERNRGNFPPRFSGRQFPNYSSELNVNALELEDSALYLCASSFRQGNGEKLFFGSGTQLSVL.

This clone occurred once. The V gene is TRBV7-9, the J gene TRBJ1-2, with 11 bases fitting TRBD1. J was trimmed by 8 bases and V by 5 bases; bases with no gene match: 10. Germline V lookup: CDR1 SEHNR, CDR2 FQNEAQ (reference sequence). The CDR3 consists of 15 residues. The CDR3 DNA reads TGTGCCAGCAGCCCCCCCCGGGACAGGGGGTTCGGCTACACCTTC. It translates to CASSPPRDRGFGYTF.

This clone was counted a few times. The rearrangement uses TRBV6-6 and TRBJ1-2; TRBD1 matches 7 bases. V lost 4 bases to trimming and J lost 4 bases; unmatched junction nucleotides: 9. Germline CDR1 MNHNY, CDR2 SVGAGI (reference sequence). This CDR3 comprises 15 residues. The CDR3 loop reads CASSSRTGRSYGYTF. The DNA of the CDR3 is TGTGCCAGCAGTTCCCGGACAGGCCGATCCTATGGCTACACCTTC.

This clone has only one observation. The V and J genes are TRBV29-1 and TRBJ1-1, with unresolved D. This CDR3 has 13 residues. Germline V CDR1 and CDR2: SQVTM, ANQGSEA. V lost 6 bases to trimming and J lost 6 bases, with 17 bases between them. CDR3 sequence (DNA): TGCAGCGTCACGCCTAGCAGTGGCGCTGAAGCTTTCTTT. It yields the protein CSVTPSSGAEAFF.

The gene calls are TRBV7-2 and TRBJ2-1, with 7 bases fitting TRBD2. The CDR3 extends over 14 amino acids. Germline V gives CDR1 SGHTA, CDR2 FQGNSA. The trim removed 3 bases at V and 10 bases at J, leaving 9 bases unmatched. The CDR3 DNA is TGTGCCAGCAGCTTCGGCGGGAGTCGGAGAGAGCAGTTCTTC. It translates to CASSFGGSRREQFF.

This rearrangement joins TRBV5-4 to TRBJ2-7; 11 positions match TRBD1. There are 17 residues in the CDR3. Germline loops: CDR1 SGHNT, CDR2 YYREEE (reference sequence). The J segment lost 1 base and the V segment lost 2 bases, leaving 8 bases of the junction unmatched. In nucleotides, the CDR3 is TGTGCCAGCAGCTTAATGCCGGGACAGGGGGAATCCTACGAGCAGTACTTC. The encoded protein is CASSLMPGQGESYEQYF.

The chain links TRBV19 to TRBJ1-2, with a possible D match to TRBD1 (6 bases). The CDR3 covers 15 residues. Germline CDR1 and CDR2: LNHDA and SQIVND (reference sequence). V lost 4 bases and J lost 5, with 17 bases in between. The CDR3 nucleotides are TGTGCCAGTAGTAAGGTGAAAACAGGGCCGTATGGCTACACCTTC. The encoded protein is CASSKVKTGPYGYTF. The complete variable domain, with remaining parts taken from reference TRBV19 and TRBJ1-2, reads DGGITQSPKYLFRKEGQNVTLSCEQNLNHDAMYWYRQDPGQGLRLIYYSQIVNDFQKGDIAEGYSVSREKKESFPLTVTSAQKNPTAFYLCASSKVKTGPYGYTFGSGTRLTVV.

This clone was seen once. This chain joins TRBV28 and TRBJ1-1; 8 bases match TRBD1. V shed 3 bases and J 6 bases; nucleotides not matched to a gene: 6. The V gene's germline CDR1 is MDHEN and CDR2 SYDVKM. The CDR3 contains 14 residues. The CDR3 protein is CASSLGQGASEAFF. CDR3 nucleotide sequence: TGTGCCAGCAGTTTGGGCCAGGGGGCATCTGAAGCTTTCTTT.

The gene calls are TRBV7-9 and TRBJ2-7; TRBD1 is a possible D gene (7 bases). Germline CDR1 reads SEHNR; CDR2 reads FQNEAQ (reference sequence). The CDR3 length is 15 residues. Trimming left V 6 bases short and J 2 bases short, with 17 bases between. The CDR3 reads CASSNFGGQTYEQYF. DNA of the CDR3: TGTGCCAGCAGTAACTTCGGGGGACAGACCTACGAGCAGTACTTC.

This clone was counted once. The chain carries TRBV5-6 and TRBJ1-6; a weak D match, TRBD1 (5 bases). This CDR3 contains 15 residues. Trimming took 1 base from V and 14 from J, leaving 19 bases between them. Germline loops: CDR1 SGHDT, CDR2 YYEEEE. This CDR3 reads CASSLRSQGGATLHF. CDR3 nucleotide sequence: TGTGCCAGCAGCTTGAGGTCTCAGGGAGGGGCGACCCTCCACTTT.

The chain's CDR3 is CASSETSGTWGGRQPQHF. For the CDR3, the DNA is TGTGCCAGCAGTGAGACATCCGGGACTTGGGGGGGACGACAGCCCCAGCATTTT. The chain is built from TRBV6-1 and TRBJ1-5; TRBD1 is a possible D gene (5 bases). CDR1 and CDR2 from the germline V gene are MNHNS and SASEGT. The germline V and J ends were trimmed by 3 bases and 7 bases, with 25 bases remaining between them. This CDR3 spans 18 amino acids.

The J gene is TRBJ2-1, the V gene TRBV28, with D maybe TRBD2 (7 bases). The CDR3 is 16 residues long. Looked up from germline, CDR1 is MDHEN and CDR2 is SYDVKM. Trimming took 5 bases from V and 8 from J, leaving 22 bases between them. CDR3 region: CASSRPRGGAVDEQFF. CDR3 coding DNA: TGTGCCAGCAGTCGCCCGAGGGGGGGGGCTGTGGATGAGCAGTTCTTC.

J is TRBJ2-7 and V is TRBV2, with 8 bases aligning to TRBD2. Per the germline V gene, CDR1 is SNHLY and CDR2 is FYNNEI. The CDR3 contains 13 residues. The trim removed 5 bases at V and 3 bases at J, leaving 3 bases unmatched. The CDR3 here is CASSLAGFYEQYF. Written as DNA, the CDR3 is TGTGCCAGCAGTTTAGCGGGGTTCTACGAGCAGTACTTC.

V usage is TRBV5-5 and J usage is TRBJ2-7; 8 nucleotides align to TRBD1. This CDR3 contains 14 residues. Germline CDR1 reads SGHKS; CDR2 reads YYEKEE (reference sequence). Trimming at V came to 3 bases and at J to 2 bases, leaving 4 bases not matched to a gene. CDR3 DNA: TGTGCCAGCAGCTCGCAGGGGGCTCCCTACGAGCAGTACTTC. Translation gives CASSSQGAPYEQYF.

The chain uses TRBV3-1 (or the pseudogene TRBV3-2) and TRBJ2-2; 11 bases map to TRBD2. V shed 1 base, J shed 3 bases, and the junction held 4 bases outside the gene matches. This CDR3 spans 17 amino acids. The germline V gene encodes CDR1 LGHDT and CDR2 YNNKEL (reference sequence). The CDR3 reads CASSQVAGGLYTGELFF. In DNA form, the CDR3 reads TGTGCCAGCAGCCAAGTAGCGGGAGGGTTGTACACCGGGGAGCTGTTTTTT.

This chain links TRBV12-3 or TRBV12-4 with TRBJ2-7; D unclear. Trimming pared 6 bases from V and 7 bases from J, leaving 10 bases between. This CDR3 spans 11 amino acids. The DNA of the CDR3 is TGTGCCAGCAGACGACAAGGAGAGCAGTACTTC. It is translated as CASRRQGEQYF.